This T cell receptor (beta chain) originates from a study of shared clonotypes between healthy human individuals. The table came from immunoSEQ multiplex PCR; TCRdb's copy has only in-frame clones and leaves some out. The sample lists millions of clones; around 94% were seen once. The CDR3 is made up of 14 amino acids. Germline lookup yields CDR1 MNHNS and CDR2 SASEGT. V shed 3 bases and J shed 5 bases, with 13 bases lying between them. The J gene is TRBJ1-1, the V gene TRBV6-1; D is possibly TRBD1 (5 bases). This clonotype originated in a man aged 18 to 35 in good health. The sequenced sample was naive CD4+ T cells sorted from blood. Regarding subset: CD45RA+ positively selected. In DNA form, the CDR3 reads TGTGCCAGCAGTGACTGGGGACGGGAAACTGAAGCTTTCTTT. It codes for CASSDWGRETEAFF.